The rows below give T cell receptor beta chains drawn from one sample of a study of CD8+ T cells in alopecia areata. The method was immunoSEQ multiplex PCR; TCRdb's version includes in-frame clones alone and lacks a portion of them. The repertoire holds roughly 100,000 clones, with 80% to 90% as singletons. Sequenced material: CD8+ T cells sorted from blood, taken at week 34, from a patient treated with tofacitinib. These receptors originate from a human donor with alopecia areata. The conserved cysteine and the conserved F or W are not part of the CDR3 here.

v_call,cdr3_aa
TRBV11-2,ASSLGAYTYEQY
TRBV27,ASGQGANGYT
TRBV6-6,ASSPLYEQY
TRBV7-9,ASSLGWEGTQPQH
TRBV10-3,AISSGGGAGNEQF
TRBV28,ASSFSGATGELF
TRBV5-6,ASSLGSGSNTEAF
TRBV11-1,ASSSPASGGRYEQY
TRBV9,ASSVEGDRSMGTQY
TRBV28,ASSLPGTGDYEQY
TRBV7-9,ASSYGQDEPHTQY
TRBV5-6,ASSPPGGEREAF
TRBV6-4,ASSERRGSSYNEQF
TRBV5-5,ASSPDWNYEQY
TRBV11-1,ASSFEISYEQY
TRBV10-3,AISEGRLAGGNEQF
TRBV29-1,SVRYTEGGYT
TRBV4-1,ASSQVDDTQY
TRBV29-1,SVGKRPPQF
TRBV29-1,SVTQGALNTEAF
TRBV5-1,ASSLASKPSTDTQY
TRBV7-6,ASSLTDSNEKLF